The T cell receptor (beta chain) under discussion was sequenced for a study of T cell responses to AZD1222 COVID-19 vaccine (dated by TCRdb to the early 2020s). For context, the study as a whole: A total of about 250 trial participants underwent TCR sequencing, of whom around 210 had received two doses of AZD1222 and some 25 had received two doses of the MenACWY control vaccine. Trial participants were enrolled by age into subgroups of 18-55, 56-69 and 70-plus years, and around 150, 29 and 61 TCR-sequenced participants, respectively, were included in these subgroups.

For this clone: The specificity of this receptor is unknown. No base qualities exist here, and no much larger clone lies one base off it.

This specimen's time point label, interpreted: about 28 days (+/-7) after the second vaccine dose. Because spike-specific TCR depth and breadth did not differ between the two schedules, AZD1222 recipients who got a second dose at roughly 4 weeks were pooled with those who got a second dose at roughly 12 weeks. Samples from vaccinated people were obtained from the UK trials COV001 and COV002, which included a single-blind randomized controlled phase 2/3 trial of AZD1222 (ChAdOx1 nCoV-19) in healthy adults. For TCRbeta chain sequencing, PBMC samples were collected from trial participants at day 0 and at day 28 after the second dose. Points the paper makes about the study in general: Reportedly, almost half of the unique spike-specific TCRs recognized epitopes lying outside the regions that are mutated in the B.1.351 and B.1.1.7 variants. No day 14 peak-response samples were available, so repertoires were characterized only after the peak T cell response. Conclusions about previously exposed vaccinees are limited because only five to seven AZD1222 recipients were SARS-CoV-2 seropositive at baseline. Participants were mostly white British, with more females than males. The authors suggested clonal diversity may have been underestimated. After two AZD1222 doses, both the breadth and the depth of spike-specific TCRs were significantly higher than at day 0 and than in MenACWY recipients. In the small 56-69-year group, the increase in depth fell short of significance, most likely because of low power. Vaccine-associated CD4 TCRs spanned the whole spike protein, with dominant responses in regions 160-218 and 743-854.

The CDR3 regions of human TCRbeta chains were analyzed by immunosequencing. As for how the authors treated the data: TCRs in the repertoires were matched against a reference library of SARS-CoV-2-specific TCRs that had been generated with the MIRA antigen-specificity platform. Breadth meant the fraction of unique TCRs that were SARS-CoV-2-associated, whereas depth meant the fraction of total T cells that were SARS-CoV-2-associated. Each spike-specific TCR was assigned to its reactive spike region and to a CD4 or CD8 class using the MIRA data. Log10-transformed breadth and depth values were compared by one-way ANOVA with Sidak's multiple comparisons tests. TCRdb stores this immuneACCESS table with in-frame sequences only. Part of the clones is absent; in the studies checked, under half of the shortfall reflects unresolved V genes, and no reason is known for the rest. For V, J and clone size, that table is used; D and trimming come from the DNA. Recorded for this sample are 100,000 to 150,000 clones; roughly 92% of them occurred a single time. The leading ten clones occupy around 1.1% of the sample.

CDR1 and CDR2 were assigned from the germline V gene as SGHTA and FQGTGA. For this chain, trimming is 2 bases at the V end and 4 bases at the J end, and the number of junction bases without a gene match is 4. The CDR3, cysteine through phenylalanine, is 15 amino acids long. Only the CDR3 DNA is retained, 45 bases long and in frame from the first base. The chain joins TRBV7-3 to TRBJ2-1; 8 nucleotides in the junction match TRBD2. This receptor was identified in an adult who received the AZD1222 COVID-19 vaccine. The starting material was peripheral blood, obtained 28 days after the second AZD1222 dose. The bases are TGTGCCAGCAGCTTATTACAGCGGGGGTACAATGAGCAGTTCTTC. It translates as CASSLLQRGYNEQFF.